These T cell receptor beta chains were read from a single sample in a study of T cells in Graves' hyperthyroidism and ophthalmopathy. TCRdb redid the calling of the multiplex PCR reads with MiXCR, one entry per CDR3 protein. Of fewer than 550,000 distinct CDR3 sequences listed, approximately 14% are singletons. The sample was blood. These TCRs come from a young woman with Graves' hyperthyroidism. The CDR3 runs from the conserved cysteine through the conserved F or W. D genes are given only for firm matches. Size tells how often a clone was seen (once, few, many) or the class of an expanded clone, and some rows leave it out.

TRBJ2-7	TRBV20-1	many	.	TGCAGTGCTGAGAGTCCCACGGGGGCCGAGCAGTACTTC	CSAESPTGAEQYF
TRBJ1-2	TRBV28	many	.	TGTGCCAGCACCTCGGGAGGGGTCTACTATGGCTACACCTTC	CASTSGGVYYGYTF
TRBJ2-5	TRBV7-9	many	.	TGTGCCAGCAGCTTATCCGTTCAAGAGACCCAGTACTTC	CASSLSVQETQYF
TRBJ1-5	TRBV28	few	TRBD1	TGTGCCAGCAGGTTCGGACAGGGTGTGTCTAGCAATCAGCCCCAGCATTTT	CASRFGQGVSSNQPQHF
TRBJ1-5	TRBV5-1	.	TRBD1	TGCGCCAGCAGCTTGGAGGGGGCATTAAAGCAGCCCCAGCATTTT	CASSLEGALKQPQHF
TRBJ2-7	TRBV10-3	few	.	TGTGCCATCGCTCTTGGCCCCTACGAGCAGTACTTC	CAIALGPYEQYF
TRBJ1-1	TRBV2	many	.	TGTGCCAGCAGCGCCTCAGCGAACACTGAAGCTTTCTTT	CASSASANTEAFF
TRBJ2-7	TRBV5-1	many	.	TGCGCCAGCAGCTTGGCCCCTGGAGAAGCCTCCTACGAGCAGTACTTC	CASSLAPGEASYEQYF
TRBJ1-2	TRBV24-1	.	TRBD1	TGTGCCACCAGTGCTCCGGGACAGGGGAATGGCTACACCTTC	CATSAPGQGNGYTF
TRBJ1-5	TRBV20-1	many	.	TGCAGTGCTGGGGCTCGGGCAGGCTTCGATCAGCCCCAGCATTTT	CSAGARAGFDQPQHF
TRBJ2-3	TRBV7-3	many	.	TGTGCCAGCAGCTTAGTGGCATCGACAGATACGCAGTATTTT	CASSLVASTDTQYF
TRBJ1-4	TRBV27	few	.	TGTGCCAGCAGTCCAAAGACGGTCTCGGGTGAAAAACTGTTTTTT	CASSPKTVSGEKLFF
TRBJ1-1	TRBV18	many	TRBD1	TGTGCCAGCTCACTGGGACAGGGGCGAAGAGCTTTCTTT	CASSLGQGRRAFF
TRBJ2-3	TRBV7-8	.	TRBD2	TGTGCCAGCAGCCCGGGGAGGGGCATCACAGATACGCAGTATTTT	CASSPGRGITDTQYF
TRBJ2-1	TRBV7-3	many	.	TGTGCCAGCAGCTTAAGCGGTGGCTACAATGAGCAGTTCTTC	CASSLSGGYNEQFF
TRBJ2-7	TRBV14	.	TRBD2	TGTGCCAGCAGCAGGGCAAGGGGACTAATCTACGAGCAGTACTTC	CASSRARGLIYEQYF
TRBJ2-1	TRBV6-1	many	.	TGTGCCAGCAGCGAACTCTCATCAGGGGAGCAGTTCTTC	CASSELSSGEQFF
TRBJ2-1	TRBV7-2	many	TRBD2	TGTGCCAGCAGCTTAGGGCTAGCGGGAGGGTTGAATGAGCAGTTCTTC	CASSLGLAGGLNEQFF
TRBJ1-1	TRBV30	.	TRBD1	TGTGCCTGGAATGGACAGGGGAACACTGAAGCTTTCTTT	CAWNGQGNTEAFF
TRBJ2-7	TRBV20-1	.	TRBD2	TGCAGTGCTAGACCCGGGACTAGCGGACCCTACGAGCAGTACTTC	CSARPGTSGPYEQYF
TRBJ1-2	TRBV28	many	.	TGTGCCAGCAGTTTATCCGCGGGGGGCGGTAGCTATGGCTACACCTTC	CASSLSAGGGSYGYTF
TRBJ2-5	TRBV9	few	.	TGTGCCAGCAGCGTAGAGTCTACCCAAGAGACCCAGTACTTC	CASSVESTQETQYF
TRBJ2-6	TRBV6-6	many	.	TGTGCCAGCAGTTACTCGGGGACGGGACAAATAACCTCTGGGGCCAACGTCCTGACTTTC	CASSYSGTGQITSGANVLTF
TRBJ1-5	TRBV5-1	.	TRBD1	TGCGCCAGCAGCCGGACAGGGGGAGCCCCAGAGGCCCAGCATTTT	CASSRTGGAPEAQHF
TRBJ2-1	TRBV7-8	.	.	TGTGCCAGCAGGATGACTTCCTACAATGAGCAGTTCTTC	CASRMTSYNEQFF
TRBJ1-6	TRBV14	.	.	TGTGCCAGCAGCCGCGTGGTAACGAATTCACCCCTCCACTTT	CASSRVVTNSPLHF
TRBJ2-1	TRBV28	many	.	TGTGCCAGCAGTTTACGGGGGTTCGGGCATGAGCAGTTCTTC	CASSLRGFGHEQFF
TRBJ1-4	TRBV2	.	TRBD1	TGTGCCAGCAGTGACAGGGGGCGCGAAAAACTGTTTTTT	CASSDRGREKLFF
TRBJ2-1	TRBV7-9	.	TRBD2	TGTGCCAGCAGCTTAGGGGCCCTAGCGGGAGGTTACAATGAGCAGTTCTTC	CASSLGALAGGYNEQFF
TRBJ2-1	TRBV2	many	TRBD1	TGTGCCAGCAGAGGGACAGGGGGGAATGAGCAGTTCTTC	CASRGTGGNEQFF
TRBJ1-5	TRBV19	.	.	TGTGCCAGTAGTAAAATAGGTCAGCCCCAGCATTTT	CASSKIGQPQHF
TRBJ1-2	TRBV27	.	.	TGTGCCAGCAGTTTACTTCCAAGATTCTATGGCTACACCTTC	CASSLLPRFYGYTF
TRBJ2-7	TRBV6-5	many	.	TGTGCCAGCAGTTACTCGATAGTCGGCCTCGAGCAGTACTTC	CASSYSIVGLEQYF
TRBJ2-4	TRBV6-2/TRBV6-3	.	TRBD2	TGTGCCAGCAGTTCCGGGACTAGCGGGGGGGCTCTAGACATTCAGTACTTC	CASSSGTSGGALDIQYF
TRBJ2-1	TRBV7-9	.	TRBD1	TGTGCCAGCAGCTTAACACAGGGGTTATACAATGAGCAGTTCTTC	CASSLTQGLYNEQFF
TRBJ1-1	TRBV6-1	few	TRBD1	TGTGCCAGCACCAACAGGGGCCCGGCTTTCTTT	CASTNRGPAFF
TRBJ1-2	TRBV18	many	.	TGTGCCAGCTCACCAAACAACCAGTGGAGCGGATACTATGGCTACACCTTC	CASSPNNQWSGYYGYTF
TRBJ2-1	TRBV18	many	TRBD2	TGTGCCAGCTCAGGAAGGACTAGCGGGATAAGTGATGAGCAGTTCTTC	CASSGRTSGISDEQFF
TRBJ1-2	TRBV4-1	.	.	TGCGCCAGCAGCCAAGCCAGGGCCTATGGCTACACCTTC	CASSQARAYGYTF
TRBJ2-3	TRBV7-2	many	TRBD2	TGTGCCAGCAGCTCACGTCCCGGGGGGGGGGTGGATACGCAGTATTTT	CASSSRPGGGVDTQYF
TRBJ1-4	TRBV5-8	few	TRBD1	TGTGCCAGCAGCTTGGGTTTCCCGGGACAGGGAGAAGAAAAACTGTCTTTT	CASSLGFPGQGEEKLSF
TRBJ1-6	TRBV6-1	few	TRBD1	TGTGCCAGCAGTCAGGGACAGGGCCATTCACCCCTCCACTTT	CASSQGQGHSPLHF
TRBJ1-1	TRBV7-2	many	.	TGTGCCAGCAGCCCAGTACAGGGCTGGAGCACTGAAGCTTTCTTT	CASSPVQGWSTEAFF